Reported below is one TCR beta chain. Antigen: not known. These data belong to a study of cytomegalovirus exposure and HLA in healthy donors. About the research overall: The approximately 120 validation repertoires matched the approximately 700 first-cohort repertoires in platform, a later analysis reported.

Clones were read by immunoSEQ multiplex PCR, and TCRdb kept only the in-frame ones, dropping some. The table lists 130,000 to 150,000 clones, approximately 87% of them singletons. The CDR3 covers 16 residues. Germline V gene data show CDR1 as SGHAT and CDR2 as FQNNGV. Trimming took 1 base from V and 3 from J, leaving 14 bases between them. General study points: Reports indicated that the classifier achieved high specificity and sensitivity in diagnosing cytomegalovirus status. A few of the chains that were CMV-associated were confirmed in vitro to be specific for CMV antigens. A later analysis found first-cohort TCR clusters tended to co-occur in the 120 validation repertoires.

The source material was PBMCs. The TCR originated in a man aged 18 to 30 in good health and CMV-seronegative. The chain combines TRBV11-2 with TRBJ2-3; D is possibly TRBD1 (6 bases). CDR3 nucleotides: TGTGCCAGCAGCTTAGGGGACATCTACGGGACAGATACGCAGTATTTT. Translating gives CASSLGDIYGTDTQYF.